The source of this T cell receptor (beta chain) is a study of blood T cells in healthy people across ages. The study's findings and limits: Expanded clonotype shifts may have been confounded, as the donors had an unknown CMV status. Long-lived and aged donors differed, with more naive CD4+ cells and higher diversity in the long-lived.

The germline V gene has CDR1 SSHAT and CDR2 FNYEAQ (reference sequence). The CDR3 sequence is 14 residues long. PCR was performed a second time for about 7 to 11 cycles using a sample-barcoded 5' primer and a J-beta primer mix. TCRdb reprocessed the 5' RACE reads via MiXCR and lists one record per CDR3 protein. This sample has approximately 800,000 distinct CDR3 sequences, with 20% to 30% found just once. This clonotype was seen more than once but under ten times. Its target is not known. Germline and junction disagree at one end, which may indicate a read error. This sample was also put to use in a study of T cells of mothers and their children. From that paper: Related and unrelated pairs show similar thymic shaping of TCR recombination output.

The chain combines TRBV7-7 with TRBJ1-4, with D perhaps matching TRBD1 (6 bases). This receptor was taken from a boy aged 10-17 years in good health. Sample: blood. The CDR3 nucleotides read TGTGCCAGCAGCCCCACAGGGACTAATGAAAAACCGTTTTTT. It specifies CASSPTGTNEKPFF. Full variable domain (outside the CDR3, taken from reference TRBV7-7 and TRBJ1-4): GAGVSQSPRYKVTKRGQDVTLRCDPISSHATLYWYQQALGQGPEFLTYFNYEAQPDKSGLPSDRFSAERPEGSISTLTIQRTEQRDSAMYRCASSPTGTNEKPFFGSGTQLSVL.